Each of the 28 T cell receptor beta chains below was sequenced from the same sample in a study of CD8 T cells in ankylosing spondylitis. Regarding the study as a whole: Within ankylosing spondylitis blood, a TCR beta motif made up of eight or nine highly homologous variants appeared to be characteristic.

No antigen has been assigned to these receptors. TCRdb analysed the 5' RACE reads with MiXCR anew, one entry per CDR3 protein. Of approximately 540,000 distinct CDR3 sequences listed, about 12% are singletons. Sequencing input: blood, either unsorted or a sorted T cell fraction (not recorded which). The source of these receptors is a male donor with ankylosing spondylitis.

This chain uses TRBV3-1 with TRBJ1-5; D is possibly TRBD1 (6 bases). There are 14 residues in the CDR3. Looked up from germline, CDR1 is LGHDT and CDR2 is YNNKEL (reference sequence). The V gene lost 0 bases and the J gene lost 6 bases, with 9 bases spanning the gap. The CDR3, as DNA: TGTGCCAGCAGCCAAGATGCAGGGGCTCAGCCCCAGCATTTT. Its protein product is CASSQDAGAQPQHF.

The chain combines TRBV2 with TRBJ2-7; 11 nucleotides agree with TRBD2. This CDR3 region has 15 residues. J lost 7 bases, V lost 6 bases, and 11 bases had no gene match. Germline V gives CDR1 SNHLY, CDR2 FYNNEI. The DNA for the CDR3 is TGTGCCAGCAGCTTGGGACTAGCGGCCTTAGGGGAGCAGTACGTC. Residues: CASSLGLAALGEQYV.

The genes are TRBV19 and TRBJ2-7; the D gene could be TRBD1 or TRBD2 (5 bases each). The V gene's germline CDR1 is LNHDA and CDR2 SQIVND (reference sequence). V lost 3 bases, J lost 3 bases, and 12 bases lay in between. This CDR3 contains 14 residues. This CDR3 is CASSIRGTGYEQYF. The DNA of the CDR3 is TGTGCCAGTAGTATTCGGGGCACGGGCTACGAGCAGTACTTC.

This clonotype was detected a few times. The J gene is TRBJ1-5, the V gene TRBV21-1; the table's TRBD1 call for D was not verified on the DNA. TRBV21-1 is flagged as a pseudogene. This CDR3 contains 20 residues. CDR3: CASSKSRLTGGAISNQPQHF. CDR3 sequence (DNA): TGTGCCAGCAGCAAATCCAGGCTGACAGGGGGCGCAATAAGCAATCAGCCCCAGCATTTT.

This clonotype was recorded at least ten times. The chain joins TRBV11-2 to TRBJ2-2; TRBD2 agrees at 10 bases. Per germline, CDR1 SGHAT and CDR2 FQNNGV. The CDR3 runs 15 residues. Trimming removed 2 bases from V and 6 bases from J; junction bases left unmatched: 3. CDR3: CASSLLAGVSGELFF. In nucleotides, the CDR3 is TGTGCCAGCAGCTTACTAGCGGGAGTATCCGGGGAGCTGTTTTTT.

The rearrangement uses TRBV20-1 and TRBJ2-5, with 8 positions matching TRBD1. Per germline, CDR1 DFQATT and CDR2 SNEGSKA (reference sequence). The CDR3 runs to 12 residues. V trimming: 6 bases; J trimming: 4 bases; junction bases outside the gene matches: 4. CDR3 bases: TGCAGTGCCTGGACAGGGACAGAGACCCAGTACTTC. Its translation is CSAWTGTETQYF.

There are a few counts of this clonotype. The V gene is TRBV2, the J gene TRBJ2-4; the D gene is possibly TRBD1 (6 bases). CDR3 length: 13 residues. Trimming shortened V by 5 bases and J by 7 bases, and 12 bases separated the two germline ends. The V gene's germline CDR1 is SNHLY and CDR2 FYNNEI. The CDR3: CASSRTESNIQYF. The DNA for the CDR3 is TGTGCCAGCAGTCGGACAGAGAGTAACATTCAGTACTTC.

This sequence joins TRBV9 and TRBJ2-2; D not certain. The germline gives CDR1 SGDLS, CDR2 YYNGEE. Trimming pared 4 bases from V and 4 bases from J, leaving 14 bases between. The CDR3 is 15 amino acids. CDR3 residues: CASSPTDAATGELFF. CDR3 bases: TGTGCCAGCAGCCCCACGGACGCAGCCACCGGGGAGCTGTTTTTT.

This clonotype has just a few counts. The genes are TRBV20-1 and TRBJ2-3; D is tentatively TRBD1 or TRBD2 (6 bases each). CDR3 length equals 13 residues. Germline lookup yields CDR1 DFQATT and CDR2 SNEGSKA (reference sequence). V lost 3 bases and J 7 bases, leaving 14 bases between the germline ends. This CDR3 is CSARLGGGNTQYF. CDR3 bases: TGCAGTGCTAGGTTGGGGGGCGGTAATACGCAGTATTTT.

The chain employs TRBV7-2 and TRBJ2-7, with 12 bases lining up with TRBD2. With V trimmed by 2 bases and J by 5 bases, 4 bases remained unmatched. Germline CDR1 is SGHTA and CDR2 is FQGNSA. The CDR3 loop spans 15 amino acids. The CDR3 bases are TGTGCCAGCAGCTTATCGAGACTAGCGGGAGACGAGCAGTACTTC. This translates into CASSLSRLAGDEQYF.

This clonotype has just a few counts. This chain connects TRBV12-3 or TRBV12-4 to TRBJ1-2; D gene ambiguous. Between the trimmed V and J ends, which lost 7 bases and 2 bases, there was a span of 14 bases. CDR3 length equals 14 residues. CDR3 DNA sequence: TGTGCCAGCACCATGGACGTCTTCAACTATGGCTACACCTTC. Its protein is CASTMDVFNYGYTF.

This clonotype has more than one count but fewer than ten. This chain joins TRBV18 and TRBJ2-2; D is unresolved. Trimming removed 2 bases at V and 3 bases at J, with 19 bases between. The CDR3 totals 18 residues. Germline CDR1 KGHSH, CDR2 LQKENI. This chain's CDR3 is CASSPIATSSLYTGELFF. Written as DNA, the CDR3 is TGTGCCAGCTCACCAATCGCGACCTCCTCATTATACACCGGGGAGCTGTTTTTT. Drawing the rest from reference TRBV18 and TRBJ2-2, the complete variable domain is NAGVMQNPRHLVRRRGQEARLRCSPMKGHSHVYWYRQLPEEGLKFMVYLQKENIIDESGMPKERFSAEFPKEGPSILRIQQVVRGDSAAYFCASSPIATSSLYTGELFFGEGSRLTVL.

This clonotype was observed a handful of times. The V gene is TRBV20-1, the J gene TRBJ2-4; 8 bases align to TRBD1. Germline CDR1 reads DFQATT; CDR2 reads SNEGSKA (reference sequence). The V segment lost 6 bases and the J segment 6 bases; nucleotides outside the gene matches: 7. The CDR3 has 13 residues. CDR3 bases: TGCAGTGCCAGCCTAGGACAGGGAAACATTCAGTACTTC. Encoded protein: CSASLGQGNIQYF.

Only a few counts were recorded for this clonotype. J is TRBJ2-2 and V is TRBV27, with D perhaps TRBD1 (5 bases). V dropped 5 bases and J dropped 1 base, with 8 bases sitting between them. Per the germline V gene, CDR1 is MNHEY and CDR2 is SMNVEV (reference sequence). This CDR3 has 14 amino acids. CDR3 DNA: TGTGCCAGCAGTCGGACACTGAACACCGGGGAGCTGTTTTTT. This translates into CASSRTLNTGELFF.

This rearrangement joins TRBV18 to TRBJ1-4, with a tentative D call TRBD1 (5 bases). Germline CDR1 is KGHSH and CDR2 is LQKENI. This CDR3 is 14 amino acids long. V gave up 1 base and J gave up 8 bases, with 11 bases separating them. The CDR3 protein is CASSPLPRDEKLFF. DNA for the CDR3: TGTGCCAGCTCACCACTACCCCGGGACGAAAAACTGTTTTTT.

This clonotype was observed a few times. The V and J genes are TRBV24-1 and TRBJ2-7, with D perhaps TRBD1 or TRBD2 (5 bases each). The germline CDR1 and CDR2 sequences are KGHDR and SFDVKD. The CDR3 is made up of 13 amino acids. V was shortened by 7 bases and J by 6 bases, with 15 bases between the two germline ends. The CDR3 DNA reads TGTGCCACCAGCGAGGGATCCAGGGTCGAGCAGTACTTC. It yields the protein CATSEGSRVEQYF.

This clonotype was detected only a few times. This rearrangement joins TRBV3-1 to TRBJ1-2; D uncertain. There are 15 residues in the CDR3. V lost 1 base to trimming and J lost 0 bases, with 9 bases between them. CDR1 is LGHDT, CDR2 YNNKEL, per germline (reference sequence). This CDR3 reads CASSQGTRANYGYTF. CDR3 bases: TGTGCCAGCAGCCAAGGAACAAGGGCTAACTATGGCTACACCTTC. Combining the CDR3 with reference TRBV3-1 and TRBJ1-2 gives the whole variable domain DTAVSQTPKYLVTQMGNDKSIKCEQNLGHDTMYWYKQDSKKFLKIMFSYNNKELIINETVPNRFSPKSPDKAHLNLHINSLELGDSAVYFCASSQGTRANYGYTFGSGTRLTVV.

This clonotype was counted at least ten times. The gene calls are TRBV10-2 and TRBJ2-1; 10 bases fit TRBD2. V lost 5 bases, J lost 8 bases, and 9 bases stayed unmatched. The germline V gene encodes CDR1 WSHSY and CDR2 SAAADI. The length of the CDR3 is 15 residues. The CDR3 spells CASSFLAGAPDEQFF. CDR3 sequence (DNA): TGCGCCAGCAGTTTTCTAGCGGGAGCTCCGGATGAGCAGTTCTTC.

J is TRBJ2-7 and V is TRBV5-1, with D perhaps being TRBD1 or TRBD2 (5 bases each). Germline V gene sequence: CDR1 SGHRS, CDR2 YFSETQ. The CDR3 has 14 residues. Deletions cut 5 bases from V and 2 bases from J, with 14 bases between. In DNA form, the CDR3 reads TGCGCCAGCAGAGAGGGTCAGGGCACCTACGAGCAGTACGTC. Amino acids: CASREGQGTYEQYV.

This clonotype was counted ten times or more. This chain joins TRBV5-4 and TRBJ1-1; D remains ambiguous. Germline CDR1 SGHNT, CDR2 YYREEE (reference sequence). The V gene lost 2 bases and the J gene lost 4 bases, with 9 bases spanning the gap. This CDR3 has 13 amino acids. The CDR3 nucleotides read TGTGCCAGCAGCTTATATACGGGCACTGAAGCTTTCTTT. Its translation is CASSLYTGTEAFF. Looking up the rest from reference TRBV5-4 and TRBJ1-1 gives the full variable domain: ETGVTQSPTHLIKTRGQQVTLRCSSQSGHNTVSWYQQALGQGPQFIFQYYREEENGRGNFPPRFSGLQFPNYSSELNVNALELDDSALYLCASSLYTGTEAFFGQGTRLTVV.

The V and J genes are TRBV20-1 and TRBJ2-3; 7 bases map to TRBD2. The CDR3 runs to 16 residues. The trim removed 4 bases at V and 3 bases at J, leaving 13 bases unmatched. Germline values: CDR1 DFQATT, CDR2 SNEGSKA (reference sequence). CDR3 sequence (DNA): TGCAGTGCTACCCATCGGGATGCGGGAGAGACAGATACGCAGTATTTT. Amino acid sequence: CSATHRDAGETDTQYF.

The chain has TRBV2 and TRBJ2-5; TRBD1 might be the D (6 bases). CDR3 length equals 14 residues. V lost 6 bases to trimming and J lost 7 bases, with 18 bases between them. Germline V gene data show CDR1 as SNHLY and CDR2 as FYNNEI. The CDR3 spells CASRPQGVQGTQYF. The CDR3 nucleotides read TGTGCCAGCAGGCCGCAGGGCGTACAGGGGACCCAGTACTTC. Supplemented by reference TRBV2 and TRBJ2-5, the full variable domain reads EPEVTQTPSHQVTQMGQEVILRCVPISNHLYFYWYRQILGQKVEFLVSFYNNEISEKSEIFDDQFSVERPDGSNFTLKIRSTKLEDSAMYFCASRPQGVQGTQYFGPGTRLLVL.

This clonotype has more than one count but fewer than ten. The chain carries TRBV9 and TRBJ1-6; a possible D gene is TRBD1 (5 bases). From germline, CDR1 is SGDLS and CDR2 YYNGEE. Trimming removed 4 bases from V and 8 bases from J, with 19 bases in between. The CDR3 consists of 16 residues. CDR3 nucleotide sequence: TGTGCCAGCAGCACCTCTATCCGGCAGGGAGATTCACCCCTCCACTTT. Amino acid sequence: CASSTSIRQGDSPLHF. The variable domain in full, with the rest retrieved from reference TRBV9 and TRBJ1-6, is DSGVTQTPKHLITATGQRVTLRCSPRSGDLSVYWYQQSLDQGLQFLIQYYNGEERAKGNILERFSAQQFPDLHSELNLSSLELGDSALYFCASSTSIRQGDSPLHFGNGTRLTVT.

The table lists this clonotype with a few counts. This chain links TRBV2 with TRBJ2-1; 8 nucleotides line up with TRBD2. Germline CDR1 SNHLY, CDR2 FYNNEI. The CDR3 is 14 amino acids. The V and J ends lost 3 bases and 7 bases, in that order; junction bases with no gene match: 5. Here the CDR3 DNA reads TGTGCCAGCAGTGATAGGGCTAGCGGGAATGAGCAGTTCTTC. It codes for CASSDRASGNEQFF.

The CDR3 spells CASPLESGGELVNTEAFF. The CDR3 DNA sequence: TGTGCCAGCCCCCTGGAAAGCGGGGGCGAGTTGGTGAACACTGAAGCTTTCTTT. The V call is TRBV11-1, the J call TRBJ1-1; TRBD1 is a possible D gene (6 bases). This CDR3 has 18 amino acids. Trimming took 8 bases from V and 0 from J, leaving 25 bases between them. Germline lookup yields CDR1 SGHAT and CDR2 FQDESV (reference sequence).

Only a few counts were recorded for this clonotype. The chain joins TRBV5-1 to TRBJ2-7, with 8 bases lining up with TRBD2. This CDR3 is built from 14 residues. The V gene end was trimmed by 4 bases and the J gene end by 0 bases; junction bases not matched to a gene: 3. The germline gives CDR1 SGHRS, CDR2 YFSETQ. The DNA for the CDR3 is TGCGCCAGCAGCCAAACTAGCGGCTCCTACGAGCAGTACGTC. Its protein product is CASSQTSGSYEQYV.

This clonotype was detected many times. The rearrangement links TRBV5-1 to TRBJ2-5; either TRBD1 or TRBD2 may fit D (5 bases each). Germline CDR1 reads SGHRS; CDR2 reads YFSETQ. The CDR3 is 15 residues long. Between the trimmed V and J ends, which lost 4 bases and 0 bases, there was a span of 13 bases. The CDR3 spells CASSVRRGHQETQYF. DNA for the CDR3: TGCGCCAGCAGCGTCCGCCGGGGCCACCAAGAGACCCAGTACTTC.

Only a few counts were recorded for this clonotype. This chain uses TRBV29-1 with TRBJ2-1, with 9 bases that match TRBD1. This CDR3 has 13 residues. Per germline, CDR1 SQVTM and CDR2 ANQGSEA. The CDR3 DNA follows: TGCAGAGCCGGGACAGGGATTAGCAATGAGCAGTTCTTC. Translated, it gives CRAGTGISNEQFF.